Each of the 27 T cell receptor beta chains below was sequenced from the same sample in a study of T cells after yellow fever vaccination. TCRdb re-derived calls from the 5' RACE reads in MiXCR, one entry per CDR3 protein. This sample has about 580,000 distinct CDR3 sequences, with roughly 17% found just once. Sequences were derived from PBMCs, sampled 4 to 6 days after the first yellow fever vaccination. The receptors here all came from a man between 18 and 35 years old who received the YFV17D yellow fever vaccine.

The sample holds a few counts of this clonotype. The chain has TRBV9 and TRBJ2-7; D possibly corresponds to TRBD2 (6 bases). V was trimmed by 3 bases and J by 5 bases, leaving 18 bases between them. This CDR3 spans 15 amino acids. The germline gives CDR1 SGDLS, CDR2 YYNGEE. The DNA for the CDR3 is TGTGCCAGCAGCGCTGGGGTGGGGAGGTTTAACGAGCAGTACTTC. Its protein product is CASSAGVGRFNEQYF.

The chain is built from TRBV18 and TRBJ2-3, with D uncertain. V shed 5 bases and J shed 4 bases, with 7 bases lying between them. This CDR3 spans 12 amino acids. Per germline, CDR1 KGHSH and CDR2 LQKENI. The CDR3 spells CASSEVPDTQYF. DNA of the CDR3: TGTGCCAGCTCAGAGGTCCCAGATACGCAGTATTTT.

The chain combines TRBV9 with TRBJ2-2; tentative D call: TRBD1 (5 bases). Deletions cut 1 base from V and 3 bases from J, with 10 bases between. This CDR3 comprises 15 residues. Germline assignment: CDR1 SGDLS and CDR2 YYNGEE. In DNA, the CDR3 is TGTGCCAGCAGCGTATCAGGGATTGACACCGGGGAGCTGTTTTTT. Amino acid sequence: CASSVSGIDTGELFF. The whole variable domain, filled in from reference TRBV9 and TRBJ2-2, reads DSGVTQTPKHLITATGQRVTLRCSPRSGDLSVYWYQQSLDQGLQFLIQYYNGEERAKGNILERFSAQQFPDLHSELNLSSLELGDSALYFCASSVSGIDTGELFFGEGSRLTVL.

The chain employs TRBV12-3 or TRBV12-4 and TRBJ2-7; the D is unclear. Trimming left V 3 bases short and J 5 bases short, with 8 bases between. The CDR3 runs 12 residues. In DNA form, the CDR3 reads TGTGCCAGCAGTTTCAAAAGGAACGAGCAGTACTTC. Translation gives CASSFKRNEQYF.

This clonotype has just a few counts. J is TRBJ2-5 and V is TRBV29-1; maybe TRBD2 (6 bases). The length of the CDR3 is 14 residues. The V gene's germline CDR1 is SQVTM and CDR2 ANQGSEA. The CDR3 spells CSATPPGRQETQYF. CDR3 DNA: TGCAGTGCTACCCCTCCGGGGAGGCAAGAGACCCAGTACTTC.

Only a few counts were recorded for this clonotype. The gene calls are TRBV10-2 and TRBJ2-1; TRBD2 aligns across 7 bases. The ends lost 6 bases at V and 0 bases at J; junction bases unmatched: 8. This CDR3 contains 16 residues. Germline assignment: CDR1 WSHSY and CDR2 SAAADI. The CDR3 is CASSASAGSSYNEQFF. The CDR3 nucleotides are TGCGCCAGCAGCGCGTCAGCGGGGAGCTCCTACAATGAGCAGTTCTTC.

This clonotype was counted a few times. The chain is built from TRBV27 and TRBJ2-2, with D unresolved. The CDR3 consists of 16 residues. Germline-derived CDR1 and CDR2 are MNHEY and SMNVEV (reference sequence). Trimming cost V 0 bases and J 5 bases, with 13 bases left between them. The CDR3 DNA follows: TGTGCCAGCAGTTTATCGGTCTCCCCCATTACCGGGGAGCTGTTTTTT. It codes for CASSLSVSPITGELFF.

The gene calls are TRBV12-3 or TRBV12-4 and TRBJ2-2, with TRBD1 as a possible D gene (6 bases). CDR3 length: 15 residues. V lost 5 bases, J lost 1 base, and 11 bases lay in between. The CDR3: CASSLRGMNTGELFF. CDR3 DNA sequence: TGTGCCAGCAGTCTCAGGGGAATGAACACCGGGGAGCTGTTTTTT.

This clonotype came up a few times. V and J are TRBV27 and TRBJ1-2; the match to TRBD1 covers 8 bases. Trimming cost V 2 bases and J 7 bases; bases outside gene matches: 3. Germline V gene sequence: CDR1 MNHEY, CDR2 SMNVEV (reference sequence). CDR3 length: 13 amino acids. CDR3: CASSLQGAAGYTF. The CDR3 DNA follows: TGTGCCAGCAGTTTACAGGGGGCCGCTGGCTACACCTTC.

This chain connects TRBV3-1 to TRBJ1-5; D not certain. CDR1 is LGHDT and CDR2 is YNNKEL in the germline V gene (reference sequence). V lost 1 base, J lost 9 bases, and 13 bases lay in between. This CDR3 comprises 14 residues. This CDR3 reads CASSQGRVQRPQHF. The CDR3 DNA is TGTGCCAGCAGCCAAGGGAGGGTCCAACGGCCCCAGCATTTT.

The chain recombines TRBV7-9 with TRBJ1-2; a weak D match, TRBD1 (5 bases). Trimming removed 6 bases from V and 8 bases from J, with 13 bases in between. The CDR3 runs to 12 residues. Germline V gene sequence: CDR1 SEHNR, CDR2 FQNEAQ (reference sequence). The CDR3 here is CASSSWTSGYTF. As DNA, the CDR3 is TGTGCCAGCAGTTCCTGGACAAGCGGCTACACCTTC.

CDR3 sequence reads: CATSLINYGYTF. Written as DNA, the CDR3 is TGTGCCACCTCGCTGATTAACTATGGCTACACCTTC. The chain links TRBV19 to TRBJ1-2; D uncertain. Germline V gives CDR1 LNHDA, CDR2 SQIVND (reference sequence). Trimming stripped 10 bases from V and 1 base from J, with 10 bases between. This CDR3 has 12 residues.

This clonotype has just a few counts. The chain couples TRBV30 to TRBJ2-7, with D possibly TRBD2 on 6 matching bases. Germline V gene data show CDR1 as GTSNPN and CDR2 as SVGIG (reference sequence). The length of the CDR3 is 13 residues. Trimming took 4 bases from V and 7 from J, leaving 17 bases between them. Written as DNA, the CDR3 is TGTGCCTGGACCCGGGCGAGCCGGGGGGAGCAGTACTTC. Translation: CAWTRASRGEQYF.

The J gene is TRBJ2-1, the V gene TRBV5-1; no firm D call. V lost 4 bases and J 9 bases, leaving 14 bases between the germline ends. The germline V gene encodes CDR1 SGHRS and CDR2 YFSETQ. The CDR3 runs to 13 residues. The CDR3 is CASSPPPLVEQFF. The CDR3 DNA is TGCGCCAGCAGCCCCCCCCCCCTGGTTGAGCAGTTCTTC.

The chain joins TRBV24-1 to TRBJ2-5; no reliable D call. Trimming left V 5 bases short and J 7 bases short, with 10 bases between. CDR1 is KGHDR and CDR2 is SFDVKD in the germline V gene. The length of the CDR3 is 12 residues. In nucleotides, the CDR3 is TGTGCCACCAGTGCCCCATCTGGGACCCAGTACTTC. This gives the protein CATSAPSGTQYF.

The chain uses TRBV11-3 and TRBJ2-2; D gene ambiguous. CDR1 is SGHNT and CDR2 is YENEEA in the germline V gene. V was clipped by 0 bases and J by 1 base, with 9 bases between them. This CDR3 has 16 amino acids. CDR3 bases: TGTGCCAGCAGCTTAGATCGATTGGGGAACACCGGGGAGCTGTTTTTT. It is translated as CASSLDRLGNTGELFF.

This chain links TRBV4-2 with TRBJ2-5, with D tentatively TRBD2 (5 bases). Germline CDR1 is LGHNA and CDR2 is YNFKEQ. V was clipped by 4 bases and J by 7 bases, with 19 bases between them. This CDR3 is 15 amino acids long. The CDR3 reads CASSPRVFARGTQYF. The CDR3 coding sequence is TGTGCCAGCAGCCCGCGGGTCTTCGCGCGAGGGACCCAGTACTTC.

The chain carries TRBV7-6 and TRBJ2-7; D perhaps matches TRBD1 (6 bases). Germline V gene sequence: CDR1 SGHVS, CDR2 FNYEAQ. V was clipped by 0 bases and J by 7 bases, with 10 bases between them. The CDR3 runs to 13 residues. CDR3 DNA sequence: TGTGCCAGCAGCTTAGCCAGGGGAAGTGAGCAGTACTTC. Amino acids: CASSLARGSEQYF. The whole variable domain, remainder taken from reference TRBV7-6 and TRBJ2-7, is GAGVSQSPRYKVTKRGQDVALRCDPISGHVSLYWYRQALGQGPEFLTYFNYEAQQDKSGLPNDRFSAERPEGSISTLTIQRTEQRDSAMYRCASSLARGSEQYFGPGTRLTVT.

The chain joins TRBV7-9 to TRBJ1-1; D call uncertain. CDR3 length: 15 amino acids. Per the germline V gene, CDR1 is SEHNR and CDR2 is FQNEAQ (reference sequence). V lost 0 bases and J lost 7, with 15 bases in between. The CDR3 bases are TGTGCCAGCAGCTTAGCGTGGGTGAGGAGGGATGAAGCTTTCTTT. Translating it yields CASSLAWVRRDEAFF.

The J gene is TRBJ2-7, the V gene TRBV6-6; D possibly corresponds to TRBD2 (6 bases). Trimming pared 6 bases from V and 1 base from J, leaving 10 bases between. The CDR3 runs 13 residues. CDR1 MNHNY and CDR2 SVGAGI come from the germline V gene (reference sequence). The CDR3 nucleotides are TGTGCCAGCAGAGGGGAGGTTTCCTACGAGCAGTACTTC. Its protein product is CASRGEVSYEQYF.

The chain couples TRBV6-1 to TRBJ1-1; no clear D gene. The V end was cut by 2 bases, the J end by 0 bases, with 10 bases between. The CDR3 consists of 15 residues. The germline gives CDR1 MNHNS, CDR2 SASEGT. CDR3: CASSELGRMNTEAFF. The CDR3 bases are TGTGCCAGCAGTGAATTGGGTAGGATGAACACTGAAGCTTTCTTT.

This clonotype turned up a few times. The chain employs TRBV28 and TRBJ1-4, with a possible D match to TRBD1 (5 bases). Germline values: CDR1 MDHEN, CDR2 SYDVKM. V lost 7 bases to trimming and J lost 8 bases, with 17 bases between them. CDR3 length: 14 residues. The CDR3 nucleotides read TGTGCCAGCAACGACCGGGGCTCGGGGGAAAAACTGTTTTTT. Translation gives CASNDRGSGEKLFF.

The chain joins TRBV5-1 to TRBJ2-1, with 15 bases lining up with TRBD2. J was trimmed by 5 bases and V by 2 bases; bases with no gene match: 5. CDR3 length equals 17 residues. Germline CDR1 is SGHRS and CDR2 is YFSETQ. The CDR3 sequence is CASSFTGTSGGHNEQFF. The CDR3 DNA sequence: TGCGCCAGCAGCTTTACCGGGACTAGCGGGGGGCACAATGAGCAGTTCTTC.

A few counts support this clonotype. The chain combines TRBV3-1 with TRBJ2-5; TRBD1 agrees at 7 bases. The V gene end was trimmed by 1 base and the J gene end by 1 base; junction bases not matched to a gene: 3. This CDR3 region has 15 residues. Germline V CDR1 and CDR2: LGHDT, YNNKEL (reference sequence). The CDR3 DNA follows: TGTGCCAGCAGCCAAGTGAGGGACAGCCAAGAGACCCAGTACTTC. Translated, it gives CASSQVRDSQETQYF.

This clonotype came up a few times. The chain couples TRBV6-6 to TRBJ2-1; D call uncertain. Germline CDR1 is MNHNY and CDR2 is SVGAGI (reference sequence). CDR3 length: 11 residues. Deletions cut 6 bases from V and 8 bases from J, with 8 bases between. CDR3 residues: CASSSKDEQFF. The DNA of the CDR3 is TGTGCCAGCAGCTCCAAAGATGAGCAGTTCTTC.

This chain links TRBV4-3 with TRBJ1-4; D unclear. The V and J ends lost 1 base and 8 bases respectively, with 14 bases between them. CDR1 LGHNA and CDR2 YSLEER come from the germline V gene. The CDR3 covers 15 residues. The CDR3 nucleotides read TGCGCCAGCAGCCAAGGACGGAGGGAAGGGGAAAAACTGTTTTTT. Its translation: CASSQGRREGEKLFF.

Only a few counts were recorded for this clonotype. The V and J genes are TRBV20-1 and TRBJ2-7; D possibly corresponds to TRBD1 (6 bases). CDR1 and CDR2 (germline): DFQATT, SNEGSKA (reference sequence). The germline V and J ends were trimmed by 2 bases and 2 bases, with 10 bases remaining between them. CDR3 length equals 13 residues. The CDR3 DNA is TGCAGTGCTAGACCCCAGGGGACCTACGAGCAGTACTTC. Translation: CSARPQGTYEQYF.